The 18 T cell receptor beta chains given below trace back to one sample, sequenced in a study of Ad26.COV2.S vaccination and SARS-CoV-2 variants. Treatment given: 15 to 20 received Ad26.COV2.S at low or high dose, single or two shots; 5 received placebo; per-sample allocation not given. Specimen acquisition occurred on day 63 following the initial vaccine or placebo injection. Sequencing used immunoSEQ multiplex PCR; TCRdb keeps in-frame clones, though not all of them. The table records approximately 500,000 clones, around 85% of them present only once. This sample comprised peripheral blood, obtained in a trial of Ad26.COV2.S vaccine versus placebo. The receptors here all came from a person aged 18-60 years who received the Ad26.COV2.S COVID-19 vaccine or a placebo.

CDR3 sequence: CASSRLAHNEQFF. The CDR3 bases are TGTGCCAGCAGCCGACTAGCCCACAATGAGCAGTTCTTC. The chain joins TRBV13 to TRBJ2-1, with TRBD2 matching 7 bases. The CDR3 has 13 residues. With 5 bases clipped from V and 5 bases from J, the junction kept 3 bases outside the gene matches. The germline V gene has CDR1 PRHDT and CDR2 FYEKMQ (reference sequence).

J is TRBJ1-2 and V is TRBV27; no firm D call. Trimming stripped 3 bases from V and 2 bases from J, with 19 bases between. CDR1 MNHEY and CDR2 SMNVEV come from the germline V gene (reference sequence). This CDR3 is 17 amino acids long. CDR3 nucleotides: TGTGCCAGCAGTTTGCGGCAGAGCAGTCGGTTAAACTATGGCTACACCTTC. Its protein product is CASSLRQSSRLNYGYTF.

The chain carries TRBV6-2 or TRBV6-3 and TRBJ2-7; D gene unclear. CDR1 is MNHEY, CDR2 SVGEGT, per germline. The CDR3 sequence is 13 residues long. Trimming took 6 bases from V and 3 from J, leaving 12 bases between them. The DNA for the CDR3 is TGTGCCAGCAGCATATCGACTCGCTACGAGCAGTACTTC. Its protein product is CASSISTRYEQYF.

This sequence joins TRBV19 and TRBJ2-2; 9 bases match TRBD1. The germline gives CDR1 LNHDA, CDR2 SQIVND (reference sequence). The CDR3 runs 16 residues. V lost 4 bases to trimming and J lost 4 bases; unmatched junction nucleotides: 7. This chain's CDR3 is CASSKRWGQGTGELFF. CDR3 DNA: TGTGCCAGTAGTAAGCGTTGGGGACAGGGCACCGGGGAGCTGTTTTTT. Based on the CDR3 plus reference TRBV19 and TRBJ2-2, the full variable domain is DGGITQSPKYLFRKEGQNVTLSCEQNLNHDAMYWYRQDPGQGLRLIYYSQIVNDFQKGDIAEGYSVSREKKESFPLTVTSAQKNPTAFYLCASSKRWGQGTGELFFGEGSRLTVL.

The rearrangement links TRBV7-2 to TRBJ1-6, with TRBD1 matching over 7 bases. V shed 5 bases and J 7 bases; nucleotides not matched to a gene: 8. CDR3 size: 15 residues. Germline V CDR1 and CDR2: SGHTA, FQGNSA. CDR3 amino acids: CASSETTGTNSPLHF. CDR3 sequence (DNA): TGTGCCAGCAGCGAAACGACAGGGACGAATTCACCCCTCCACTTT.

The chain carries TRBV6-2 or TRBV6-3 and TRBJ2-2; TRBD1 agrees at 8 bases. Looked up from germline, CDR1 is MNHEY and CDR2 is SVGEGT. Trimming removed 6 bases from V and 0 bases from J; junction bases left unmatched: 9. The CDR3 covers 17 residues. The CDR3 reads CASSPKRTGSNTGELFF. The CDR3 bases are TGTGCCAGCAGCCCCAAAAGGACAGGGTCGAACACCGGGGAGCTGTTTTTT.

This clone was counted a few times. The genes are TRBV5-5 and TRBJ1-4; D gene unclear. Trimming cost V 4 bases and J 0 bases, with 7 bases left between them. The CDR3 is 14 amino acids. Germline lookup yields CDR1 SGHKS and CDR2 YYEKEE (reference sequence). The CDR3 protein is CASSLGTTNEKLFF. CDR3 nucleotide sequence: TGTGCCAGCAGCCTGGGTACAACTAATGAAAAACTGTTTTTT.

This clone was recorded only once. This chain links TRBV10-3 with TRBJ2-3, with D possibly being TRBD1 or TRBD2 (5 bases each). V shed 7 bases and J shed 4 bases, with 12 bases lying between them. This CDR3 is 13 amino acids long. The germline gives CDR1 ENHRY, CDR2 SYGVKD. CDR3 protein: CAIMSGTSDTQYF. The DNA for the CDR3 is TGTGCCATCATGTCTGGGACCTCAGATACGCAGTATTTT.

J is TRBJ2-5 and V is TRBV9; D perhaps matches TRBD2 (6 bases). The V and J ends lost 1 base and 5 bases respectively, with 9 bases between them. The germline gives CDR1 SGDLS, CDR2 YYNGEE. CDR3 size: 13 residues. CDR3 residues: CASSVSGGETQYF. The CDR3 coding sequence is TGTGCCAGCAGCGTATCTGGGGGGGAGACCCAGTACTTC.

This clone showed up just once. The chain has TRBV10-3 and TRBJ1-4, with TRBD1 identical over 9 bases. Germline values: CDR1 ENHRY, CDR2 SYGVKD. J was trimmed by 8 bases and V by 2 bases; bases with no gene match: 3. The CDR3 consists of 14 residues. The CDR3 region is CAISEGQGNEKLFF. The CDR3 DNA is TGTGCCATCAGTGAGGGACAGGGGAACGAAAAACTGTTTTTT.

The chain links TRBV18 to TRBJ2-3; 8 bases are a match to TRBD2. The CDR3 runs to 16 residues. The germline V gene encodes CDR1 KGHSH and CDR2 LQKENI. V lost 3 bases and J lost 3; bases outside the gene matches: 8. The CDR3 coding sequence is TGTGCCAGCTCACCTCTTAGCGGGATCGGTACAGATACGCAGTATTTT. Translated, it gives CASSPLSGIGTDTQYF.

In DNA form, the CDR3 reads TGTGCCAGCAGTTTTTCCCACATATCCTACGAGCAGTACTTC. Its protein is CASSFSHISYEQYF. The J gene is TRBJ2-7, the V gene TRBV28, with unresolved D. Trimming shortened V by 3 bases and J by 1 base, and 10 bases separated the two germline ends. Germline-derived CDR1 and CDR2 are MDHEN and SYDVKM. This CDR3 contains 14 residues. The variable domain in full, with the rest retrieved from reference TRBV28 and TRBJ2-7, is DVKVTQSSRYLVKRTGEKVFLECVQDMDHENMFWYRQDPGLGLRLIYFSYDVKMKEKGDIPEGYSVSREKKERFSLILESASTNQTSMYLCASSFSHISYEQYFGPGTRLTVT.

The CDR3 DNA reads TGTGCCAGCAGCCCGACGGACAGGGTGGACACTGAAGCTTTCTTT. This sequence encodes CASSPTDRVDTEAFF. J is TRBJ1-1 and V is TRBV5-8; 8 nucleotides match TRBD1. The CDR3 length is 15 residues. Germline CDR1 is SGHTS and CDR2 is YDEGEE. Losses at the gene ends were 4 bases for V and 3 bases for J; bases not matched to a gene: 8.

This chain uses TRBV20-1 with TRBJ1-5; possible D gene TRBD1, 6 bases. Per germline, CDR1 DFQATT and CDR2 SNEGSKA (reference sequence). The CDR3 consists of 13 residues. Trimming shortened V by 3 bases and J by 4 bases, and 10 bases separated the two germline ends. DNA of the CDR3: TGCAGTGCTAGTCTGGGGGCAAATCAGCCCCAGCATTTT. It yields the protein CSASLGANQPQHF.

This chain connects TRBV19 to TRBJ2-7, with TRBD2 matching over 11 bases. The germline V gene has CDR1 LNHDA and CDR2 SQIVND (reference sequence). V shed 7 bases and J 10 bases; nucleotides not matched to a gene: 6. This CDR3 comprises 12 residues. As DNA, the CDR3 is TGTGCCAGTACCGGACTAGCGGGCCCTCAGTACTTC. This codes for CASTGLAGPQYF.

The J gene is TRBJ2-7, the V gene TRBV5-4; D is perhaps TRBD2 (5 bases). The CDR3 extends over 15 amino acids. V lost 0 bases, J lost 6 bases, and 16 bases lay in between. The germline gives CDR1 SGHNT, CDR2 YYREEE (reference sequence). CDR3 DNA sequence: TGTGCCAGCAGCTTGGCGGGGATAGGGAATGGCGAGCAGTACTTC. This sequence encodes CASSLAGIGNGEQYF.

The chain is built from TRBV6-2 or TRBV6-3 and TRBJ2-7; TRBD2 agrees at 9 bases. The V segment lost 6 bases and the J segment 3 bases; nucleotides outside the gene matches: 6. CDR3 length: 14 residues. Germline values: CDR1 MNHEY, CDR2 SVGEGT. This CDR3 is CASSSSGTSYEQYF. CDR3 bases: TGTGCCAGCAGCTCTAGCGGGACCAGCTACGAGCAGTACTTC.

In its sample, this clone was seen many times. The chain employs TRBV6-6 and TRBJ2-7, with a weak D call TRBD2 (5 bases). Trimming left V 6 bases short and J 4 bases short, with 13 bases between. The CDR3 consists of 13 residues. Per germline, CDR1 MNHNY and CDR2 SVGAGI (reference sequence). The CDR3 sequence: CASRAGPQYEQYF. The CDR3 region has the DNA TGTGCCAGCAGGGCGGGTCCCCAGTACGAGCAGTACTTC.